Following are 14 T cell receptor beta chains from one sample sequenced in a study of T cell repertoires in breast cancer. The expanded emulsion RT-PCR method captured paired alpha and beta chains from CD8+ T cells. A second nested PCR with blocking oligonucleotides suppressed unpaired genes. Each CDR3 protein gets one entry after TCRdb re-called the emulsion pairing reads with MiXCR. This table holds tens of thousands of distinct CDR3 sequences, under 60% found once. Sequencing was carried out using CD8+ T cells. Receptor source: a pool of human donors with breast cancer or a healthy control (not recorded which).

This chain joins TRBV5-6 and TRBJ1-5; D call uncertain. Germline CDR1 SGHDT, CDR2 YYEEEE. V dropped 1 base and J dropped 0 bases, with 8 bases sitting between them. The length of the CDR3 is 15 residues. The CDR3 bases are TGTGCCAGCAGCTTGTTGGAGAATAGCAATCAGCCCCAGCATTTT. Encoded protein: CASSLLENSNQPQHF.

As regards this clonotype: The junction departs from the called germline gene at one end, perhaps through a read error. The chain links TRBV19 to TRBJ2-7; a weak D match, TRBD1 (6 bases). Germline V gives CDR1 LNHDA, CDR2 SQIVND (reference sequence). The CDR3 sequence is 14 residues long. The DNA for the CDR3 is TGTGCCAGTAGTATCTGGACAGACTCCCACGAGCAGTACTTC. Protein product: CASSIWTDSHEQYF.

This clonotype showed up just once. This sequence joins TRBV20-1 and TRBJ1-2; tentatively, D is TRBD1 (5 bases). Germline V CDR1 and CDR2: DFQATT, SNEGSKA (reference sequence). Trimming removed 3 bases from V and 4 bases from J, with 15 bases in between. The CDR3 length is 14 residues. CDR3 in amino acids: CSASRGAEGYGYTF. CDR3 DNA: TGCAGTGCTAGTAGAGGGGCTGAGGGCTATGGCTACACCTTC.

The chain couples TRBV5-1 to TRBJ1-2; possible D gene TRBD1, 6 bases. Germline assignment: CDR1 SGHRS and CDR2 YFSETQ. Trimming took off 4 bases at V and 4 bases at J, with 14 bases between the two ends. The CDR3 spans 14 residues. CDR3 region: CASSEPGHPYGYTF. The CDR3 bases are TGCGCCAGCAGCGAACCGGGACATCCCTATGGCTACACCTTC.

This chain joins TRBV2 and TRBJ1-2; D might be TRBD1 (6 bases). The germline CDR1 and CDR2 sequences are SNHLY and FYNNEI. The V and J ends lost 5 bases and 4 bases respectively, with 11 bases between them. The CDR3 consists of 13 residues. CDR3 protein: CASSQGIFYGYTF. CDR3 nucleotide sequence: TGTGCCAGCAGTCAGGGGATCTTCTATGGCTACACCTTC.

The genes are TRBV10-3 and TRBJ2-7; 9 nucleotides line up with TRBD1. V shed 5 bases and J 6 bases; nucleotides not matched to a gene: 8. The CDR3 is made up of 14 amino acids. Germline CDR1 is ENHRY and CDR2 is SYGVKD. The CDR3 coding sequence is TGTGCCATCAGTACCGGGACAGGGACGAGCGAGCAGTACTTC. It encodes CAISTGTGTSEQYF.

To note about this clonotype: This sequence may be a read error, since a much larger clone differs from it by one base. The rearrangement links TRBV20-1 to TRBJ1-2; D call uncertain. Germline assignment: CDR1 DFQATT and CDR2 SNEGSKA (reference sequence). The CDR3 loop spans 13 amino acids. The DNA for the CDR3 is TGCGGTGCTAGAGATCTTGAAGGGATGGGCTACACCTTC. This sequence encodes CGARDLEGMGYTF.

The CDR3 DNA is TGCAGCGCATCAGGCGTAGCGGATATCTACGAGCAGTACTTC. Translation gives CSASGVADIYEQYF. The chain links TRBV20-1 to TRBJ2-7; perhaps TRBD2 as D (6 bases). This CDR3 is 14 amino acids long. The germline CDR1 and CDR2 sequences are DFQATT and SNEGSKA (reference sequence).

The J gene is TRBJ1-2, the V gene TRBV20-1; 7 bases match TRBD1. Germline lookup yields CDR1 DFQATT and CDR2 SNEGSKA (reference sequence). This CDR3 has 12 amino acids. The V and J ends lost 3 bases and 6 bases, in that order; junction bases with no gene match: 4. The DNA for the CDR3 is TGCAGTGCTAGTGAGGGGGCGAATGGCTACACCTTC. This gives the protein CSASEGANGYTF.

The chain uses TRBV5-1 and TRBJ2-3; D is tentatively TRBD1 or TRBD2 (6 bases each). Germline lookup yields CDR1 SGHRS and CDR2 YFSETQ. The CDR3 extends over 17 amino acids. CDR3 amino acids: CVSSVEDRGGLADTQYF. The CDR3 bases are TGCGTTAGCAGCGTGGAGGACAGAGGGGGGCTTGCAGATACGCAGTATTTT.

This clonotype was counted only a few times. The DNA for the CDR3 is TGCAGTGCACGGGACAGTTACTCCTACGAGCAGTACTTC. This translates into CSARDSYSYEQYF. The gene calls are TRBV20-1 and TRBJ2-7; 7 positions match TRBD1. The junction had 5 bases not matched to a gene; V was cut back by 6 bases and J by 0 bases. The CDR3 length is 13 residues. Germline loops: CDR1 DFQATT, CDR2 SNEGSKA (reference sequence).

This clonotype was detected a few times. The chain has TRBV7-8 and TRBJ2-3, with D perhaps TRBD2 (6 bases). Germline CDR1 SGHVS, CDR2 FQNEAQ. V was cut by 5 bases and J by 0 bases, with 21 bases left in between. The CDR3 runs 18 residues. The CDR3 DNA follows: TGTGCCAGCAGCCTTACCCGGGGACTCACCACTAGCACAGATACGCAGTATTTT. It translates to CASSLTRGLTTSTDTQYF.

In its sample, this clonotype was seen a few times. The chain has TRBV7-9 and TRBJ2-1; 9 bases are a match to TRBD1. CDR1 is SEHNR and CDR2 is FQNEAQ in the germline V gene (reference sequence). Unmatched junction bases numbered 16, after V lost 4 bases and J lost 0 bases. This CDR3 spans 20 amino acids. CDR3 sequence reads: CASSWDREEAGVLSYNEQFF. CDR3 sequence (DNA): TGTGCCAGCAGCTGGGACAGGGAGGAAGCGGGCGTCCTCTCCTACAATGAGCAGTTCTTC.

V usage is TRBV27 and J usage is TRBJ2-3; possible D gene TRBD2, 7 bases. CDR1 MNHEY and CDR2 SMNVEV come from the germline V gene (reference sequence). This CDR3 has 15 residues. With 7 bases removed from V and 5 bases from J, the gap between germline ends came to 19 bases. CDR3 sequence (DNA): TGTGCCAGCATGTCTCTAGGGGGGGAGAAAGATACGCAGTATTTT. Translation: CASMSLGGEKDTQYF.